The present entry profiles one T cell receptor beta chain with its context. Using immunoSEQ multiplex PCR, the repertoire was profiled, and TCRdb retains in-frame clones only, with some absent. The table lists about 140,000 clones, around 94% of them singletons, with about an eighth in the top ten. The data are from a study of control samples from healthy donors and cancer patients. The CDR3 is 15 residues long. The V gene's germline CDR1 is SGHDT and CDR2 YYEEEE. V lost 0 bases, J lost 5 bases, and 14 bases lay in between. This chain uses TRBV5-6 with TRBJ1-2; tentative D call: TRBD1 (6 bases). The receptor comes from a man aged 40-50 years in good health. The source material was blood. CDR3 protein: CASSLDPGGPYGYTF. In nucleotides, the CDR3 is TGTGCCAGCAGCTTGGACCCCGGGGGGCCATATGGCTACACCTTC.